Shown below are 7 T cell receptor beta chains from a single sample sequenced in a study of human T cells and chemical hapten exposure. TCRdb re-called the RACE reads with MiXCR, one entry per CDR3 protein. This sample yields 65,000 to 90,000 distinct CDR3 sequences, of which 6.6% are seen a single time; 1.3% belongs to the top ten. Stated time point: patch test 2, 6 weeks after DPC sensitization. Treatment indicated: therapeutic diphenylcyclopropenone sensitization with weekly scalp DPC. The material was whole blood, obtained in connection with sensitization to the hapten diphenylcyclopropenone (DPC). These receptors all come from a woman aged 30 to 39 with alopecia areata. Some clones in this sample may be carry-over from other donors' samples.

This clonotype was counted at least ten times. The CDR3 loop reads CASSPYRVKSYNEQFF. DNA for the CDR3: TGTGCCAGCAGCCCATACAGGGTTAAGTCCTACAATGAGCAGTTCTTC. The chain has TRBV7-2 and TRBJ2-1, with D tentatively TRBD1 (6 bases). This CDR3 region has 16 residues. V was shortened by 5 bases and J by 1 base, with 15 bases between the two germline ends. Germline values: CDR1 SGHTA, CDR2 FQGNSA.

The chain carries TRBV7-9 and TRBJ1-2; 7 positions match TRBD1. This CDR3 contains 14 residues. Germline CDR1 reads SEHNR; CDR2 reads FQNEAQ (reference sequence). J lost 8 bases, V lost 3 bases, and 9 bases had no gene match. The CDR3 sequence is CASSFDLTGRGYTF. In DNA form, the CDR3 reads TGTGCCAGCAGCTTCGATTTGACAGGGAGAGGCTACACCTTC.

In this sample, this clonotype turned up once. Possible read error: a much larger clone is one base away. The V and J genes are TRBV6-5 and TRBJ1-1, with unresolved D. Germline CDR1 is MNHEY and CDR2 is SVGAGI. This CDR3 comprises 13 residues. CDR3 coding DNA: TGTGCCAACAGTCAACTCGACTTCACTGAAGCTTTCTTT. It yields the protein CANSQLDFTEAFF.

This CDR3 reads CASSPQGPTNQPQHF. For the CDR3, the DNA is TGTGCCAGCAGCCCGCAAGGGCCCACCAATCAGCCCCAGCATTTT. The chain employs TRBV5-5 and TRBJ1-5; D unresolved. The CDR3 extends over 15 amino acids. V was shortened by 4 bases and J by 3 bases, with 14 bases between the two germline ends. Germline V gene lookup returns CDR1 SGHKS and CDR2 YYEKEE (reference sequence).

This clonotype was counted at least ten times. The CDR3 loop is CASSLSGERLSPLHF. As DNA, the CDR3 is TGTGCCAGCAGTCTGTCAGGGGAGAGGCTTTCACCCCTCCACTTT. The V call is TRBV27, the J call TRBJ1-6; D perhaps matches TRBD1 (6 bases). The CDR3 contains 15 residues. Deletions cut 5 bases from V and 9 bases from J, with 17 bases between. The germline gives CDR1 MNHEY, CDR2 SMNVEV (reference sequence).

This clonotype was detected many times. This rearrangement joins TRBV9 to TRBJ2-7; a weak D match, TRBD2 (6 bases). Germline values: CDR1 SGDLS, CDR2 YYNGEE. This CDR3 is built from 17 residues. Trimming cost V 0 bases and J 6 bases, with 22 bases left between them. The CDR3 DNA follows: TGTGCCAGCAGCGTAGTAGGGAGAGTGGCAGGAGGGACCGAGCAGTACTTC. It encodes CASSVVGRVAGGTEQYF. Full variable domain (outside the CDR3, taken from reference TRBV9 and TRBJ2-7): DSGVTQTPKHLITATGQRVTLRCSPRSGDLSVYWYQQSLDQGLQFLIQYYNGEERAKGNILERFSAQQFPDLHSELNLSSLELGDSALYFCASSVVGRVAGGTEQYFGPGTRLTVT.

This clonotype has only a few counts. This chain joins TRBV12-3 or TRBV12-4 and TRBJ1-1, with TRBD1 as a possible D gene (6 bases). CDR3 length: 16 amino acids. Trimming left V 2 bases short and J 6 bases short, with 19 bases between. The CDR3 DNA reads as TGTGCCAGCAGTTTAAATTCGGGGGGCTGGGGCGCTGAAGCTTTCTTT. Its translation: CASSLNSGGWGAEAFF.